This TCR beta chain was observed in a study of blood T cell repertoires in COVID-19. Across the study: In each case, the material was cDNA or gDNA derived from T cells, B-cell-depleted T cells, or PBMCs.

The CDR3 is made up of 16 amino acids. Trimming left V 3 bases short and J 0 bases short, with 13 bases between. Looked up from germline, CDR1 is SGHRS and CDR2 is YFSETQ. As handled by the study authors: How many nucleated cells were present was estimated from reference gene primer amplification. Assay used: immunoSEQ multiplex PCR; TCRdb lists only in-frame clones, some missing. D and trimming come from the DNA, and the V and J calls and clone size come from that table. The sample holds over 200,000 clones, 88% seen once. The sequencing input was PBMCs or T cells enriched from blood (not recorded which). The chain employs TRBV5-1 and TRBJ1-3, with D possibly TRBD1 on 5 matching bases. The receptor was derived from a woman aged 40 to 50 with acute COVID-19. CDR3 amino acids: CASSSSDTSSGNTIYF. As DNA, the CDR3 is TGCGCCAGCAGCTCCTCGGACACGAGCTCTGGAAACACCATATATTTT.